This T cell receptor (beta chain) was sequenced during a study of CD8 T cells in ankylosing spondylitis (dated by TCRdb to about 2017). For the wider study: The study profiled T cell receptor beta repertoires in healthy donors and ankylosing spondylitis patients to find disease-linked TCR variants. The full study cohort was made up of 20 to 25 ankylosing spondylitis patients and 108 healthy donors. Samples of peripheral blood were taken, and for ankylosing spondylitis patients, synovial fluid was collected as well.

The full study reports these points: A TCR beta motif of 7 or 8 highly homologous amino acid variants appeared characteristic of blood from ankylosing spondylitis patients. The disease-linked clones had a CD8+ phenotype and were found at relatively low frequencies in peripheral blood. The disease-linked clones were reported to be significantly enriched in matched synovial fluid samples from ankylosing spondylitis patients. Some motif variants were previously reported in synovial fluid and blood of reactive arthritis patients, suggesting common disease-initiation mechanisms.

V is pared back by 0 bases and J by 7 bases, with 16 bases lying between the germline termini. From a lookup of the germline V gene, CDR1 and CDR2 are KGHSH and LQKENI. Including cysteine and phenylalanine, the CDR3 has 16 amino acids. Only the CDR3 DNA stays, 48 bases, in frame from base 1. With regard to this clonotype: The specificity of this receptor is unknown. Per-base quality was not reported, and no clone a single base away is much larger than it.

Sequenced using an Illumina HiSeq 2500. Quantitative 5'-RACE with molecular barcodes was the method used to prepare the TCR beta libraries. Regarding the original processing steps: A new computational method, built on a probabilistic model of VDJ rearrangement, was used to identify disease-linked TCR variants. TCRdb trimmed public reads at Q25 via fastp, called clones via MiXCR and kept in-frame beta chains. Entries that share a CDR3 protein sequence are merged under the most common genes and DNA. Clone size and V and J calls follow TCRdb, not the original study. This sample has hundreds of thousands of distinct CDR3 sequences in its table, and more than 25% of those were observed once. The top ten hold less than 8.5% of the sample.

This sequence uses TRBV18 and TRBJ2-1, with a weak D call of TRBD2 (6 bases match). The source material was blood, either unsorted or a sorted T cell fraction (not recorded which). The clonotype comes from a male donor with ankylosing spondylitis or in good health (not recorded which). The nucleotides read TGTGCCAGCTCACCACCGAACGGGAGAATGTGGAATGAGCAGTTCTTC. This gives the protein CASSPPNGRMWNEQFF.